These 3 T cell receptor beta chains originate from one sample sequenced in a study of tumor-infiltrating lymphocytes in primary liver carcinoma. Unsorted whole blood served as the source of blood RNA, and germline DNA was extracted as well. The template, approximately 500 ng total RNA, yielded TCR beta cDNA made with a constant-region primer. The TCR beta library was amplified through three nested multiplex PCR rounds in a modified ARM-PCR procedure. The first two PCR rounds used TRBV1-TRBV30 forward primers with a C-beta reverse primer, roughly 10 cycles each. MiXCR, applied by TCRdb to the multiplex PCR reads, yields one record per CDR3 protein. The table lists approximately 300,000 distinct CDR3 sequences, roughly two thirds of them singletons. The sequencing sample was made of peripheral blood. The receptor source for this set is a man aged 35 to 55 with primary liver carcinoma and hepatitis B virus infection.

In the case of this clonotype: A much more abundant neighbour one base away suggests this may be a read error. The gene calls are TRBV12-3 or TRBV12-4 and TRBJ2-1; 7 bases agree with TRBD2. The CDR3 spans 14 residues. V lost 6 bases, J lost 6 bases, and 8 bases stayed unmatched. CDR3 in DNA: TGTGCCAGCAGATCGGGACTAACGGGCAATGAGCAGTTCTTC. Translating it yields CASRSGLTGNEQFF.

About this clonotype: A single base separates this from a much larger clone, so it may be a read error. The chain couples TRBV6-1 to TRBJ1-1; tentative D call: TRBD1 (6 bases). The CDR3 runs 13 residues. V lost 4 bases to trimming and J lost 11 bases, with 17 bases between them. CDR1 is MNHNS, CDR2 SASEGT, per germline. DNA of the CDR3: TGTGCCAGCAGTGTCAAGGCGGTTACAGGGGCTTTCTTT. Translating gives CASSVKAVTGAFF.

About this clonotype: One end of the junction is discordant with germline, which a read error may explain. CDR3 DNA: TGTGTCATCAGTGAGAACAGAAACACCGGGGAGCTGTTTTTT. Protein: CVISENRNTGELFF. The V call is TRBV10-3, the J call TRBJ2-2, with no clear D. This CDR3 has 14 amino acids. The V gene's germline CDR1 is ENHRY and CDR2 SYGVKD.